The TCR beta chain under discussion was sequenced for a study of radiation and T cells in renal cell carcinoma. Overall study: Nephrectomy followed 15 Gy stereotactic body radiation by 4 weeks.

The assay was immunoSEQ multiplex PCR, and TCRdb's table has in-frame clones only and misses some. Of roughly 130,000 clones in the sample, 88% were seen once. The germline CDR1 and CDR2 sequences are SQVTM and ANQGSEA. This CDR3 spans 14 amino acids. V shed 3 bases and J 4 bases; nucleotides not matched to a gene: 5. Time point here: blood 2 weeks post-SBRT. The sample's treatment: 15 Gy SBRT to primary tumor, nephrectomy 4 weeks later. Radiation-treated patients gave blood at baseline, week 2 and week 4. This renal cell carcinoma was of the clear cell type. The specimen was blood, collected from a patient whose treatment included radiotherapy and nephrectomy. V is TRBV29-1 and J is TRBJ2-7, with TRBD2 matching 11 bases. This clonotype was sampled from a woman in her seventies with renal cell carcinoma. Written as DNA, the CDR3 is TGCAGCGTTGACACTAGCGGGGGCACTTACGAGCAGTACTTC. It specifies CSVDTSGGTYEQYF.